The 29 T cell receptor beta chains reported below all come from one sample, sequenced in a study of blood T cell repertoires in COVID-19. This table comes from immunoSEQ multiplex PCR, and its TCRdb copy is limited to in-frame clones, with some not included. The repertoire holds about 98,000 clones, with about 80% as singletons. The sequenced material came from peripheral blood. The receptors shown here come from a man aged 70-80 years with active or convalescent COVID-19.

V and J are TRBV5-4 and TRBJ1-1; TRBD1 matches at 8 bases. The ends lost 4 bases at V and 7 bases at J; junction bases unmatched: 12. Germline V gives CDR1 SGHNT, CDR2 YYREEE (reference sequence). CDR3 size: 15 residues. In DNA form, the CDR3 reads TGTGCCAGCAGCCTAGCGGACAGGGAATTGGGTGAAGCTTTCTTT. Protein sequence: CASSLADRELGEAFF. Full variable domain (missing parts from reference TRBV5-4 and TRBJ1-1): ETGVTQSPTHLIKTRGQQVTLRCSSQSGHNTVSWYQQALGQGPQFIFQYYREEENGRGNFPPRFSGLQFPNYSSELNVNALELDDSALYLCASSLADRELGEAFFGQGTRLTVV.

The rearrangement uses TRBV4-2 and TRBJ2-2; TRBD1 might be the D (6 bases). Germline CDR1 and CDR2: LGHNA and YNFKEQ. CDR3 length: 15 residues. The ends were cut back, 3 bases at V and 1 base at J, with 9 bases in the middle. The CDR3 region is CASSQGAGNTGELFF. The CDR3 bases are TGTGCCAGCAGCCAGGGGGCTGGGAACACCGGGGAGCTGTTTTTT.

In DNA form, the CDR3 reads TGTGCCAGCAGTTACTTGCCCGGACAGGGGGTGGACGAGCAGTACTTC. It encodes CASSYLPGQGVDEQYF. This chain joins TRBV6-6 and TRBJ2-7, with 10 bases matching TRBD1. CDR3 size: 16 residues. Germline V CDR1 and CDR2: MNHNY, SVGAGI (reference sequence). Trimming removed 1 base from V and 5 bases from J; junction bases left unmatched: 8.

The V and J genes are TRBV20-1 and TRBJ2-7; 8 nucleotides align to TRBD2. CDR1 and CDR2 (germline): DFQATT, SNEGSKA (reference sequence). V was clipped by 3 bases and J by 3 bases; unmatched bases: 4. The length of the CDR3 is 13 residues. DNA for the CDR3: TGCAGTGCTAGTACCGCGGGGGGCTACGAGCAGTACTTC. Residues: CSASTAGGYEQYF.

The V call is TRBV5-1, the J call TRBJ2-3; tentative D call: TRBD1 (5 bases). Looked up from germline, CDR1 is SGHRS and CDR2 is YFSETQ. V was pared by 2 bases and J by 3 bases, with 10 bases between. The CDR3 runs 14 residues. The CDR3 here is CASSFLGRTDTQYF. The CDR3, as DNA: TGCGCCAGCAGCTTTTTGGGGCGAACAGATACGCAGTATTTT.

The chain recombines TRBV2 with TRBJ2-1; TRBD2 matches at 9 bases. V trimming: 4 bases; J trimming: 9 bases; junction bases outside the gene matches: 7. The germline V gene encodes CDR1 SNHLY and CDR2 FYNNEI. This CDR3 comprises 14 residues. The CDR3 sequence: CASSGLAGNFEQFF. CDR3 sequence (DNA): TGTGCCAGCAGTGGGCTAGCGGGGAATTTTGAGCAGTTCTTC.

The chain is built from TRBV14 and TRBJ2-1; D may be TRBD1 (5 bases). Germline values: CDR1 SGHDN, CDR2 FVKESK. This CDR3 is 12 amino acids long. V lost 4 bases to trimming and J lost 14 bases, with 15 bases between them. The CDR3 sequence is CASSRSPGWKFF. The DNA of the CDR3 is TGTGCCAGCAGCCGAAGTCCAGGGTGGAAGTTCTTC. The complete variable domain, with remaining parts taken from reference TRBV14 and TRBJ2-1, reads EAGVTQFPSHSVIEKGQTVTLRCDPISGHDNLYWYRRVMGKEIKFLLHFVKESKQDESGMPNNRFLAERTGGTYSTLKVQPAELEDSGVYFCASSRSPGWKFFGPGTRLTVL.

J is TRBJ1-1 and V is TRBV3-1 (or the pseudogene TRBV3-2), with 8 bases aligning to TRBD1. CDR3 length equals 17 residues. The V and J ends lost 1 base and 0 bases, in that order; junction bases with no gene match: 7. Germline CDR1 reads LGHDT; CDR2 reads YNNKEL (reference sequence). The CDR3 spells CASSQGGDRPVNTEAFF. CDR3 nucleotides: TGTGCCAGCAGCCAAGGGGGGGACAGGCCCGTGAACACTGAAGCTTTCTTT.

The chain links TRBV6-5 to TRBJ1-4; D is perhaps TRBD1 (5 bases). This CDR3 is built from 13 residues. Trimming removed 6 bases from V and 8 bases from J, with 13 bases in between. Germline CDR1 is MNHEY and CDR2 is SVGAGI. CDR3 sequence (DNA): TGTGCCAGCAGCCCAGAGGGGAGGGAAAAACTGTTTTTT. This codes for CASSPEGREKLFF.

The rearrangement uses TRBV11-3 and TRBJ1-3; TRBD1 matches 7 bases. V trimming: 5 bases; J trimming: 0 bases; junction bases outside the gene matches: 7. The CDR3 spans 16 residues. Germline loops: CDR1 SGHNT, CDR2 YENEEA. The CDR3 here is CASSPDRVSSGNTIYF. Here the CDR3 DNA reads TGTGCCAGCAGCCCAGACAGGGTTTCCTCTGGAAACACCATATATTTT.

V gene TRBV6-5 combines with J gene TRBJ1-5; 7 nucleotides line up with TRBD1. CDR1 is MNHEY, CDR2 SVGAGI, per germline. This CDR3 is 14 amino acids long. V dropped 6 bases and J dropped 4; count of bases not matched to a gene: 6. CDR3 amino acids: CASSKQGPNQPQHF. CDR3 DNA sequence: TGTGCCAGCAGCAAACAGGGGCCAAATCAGCCCCAGCATTTT.

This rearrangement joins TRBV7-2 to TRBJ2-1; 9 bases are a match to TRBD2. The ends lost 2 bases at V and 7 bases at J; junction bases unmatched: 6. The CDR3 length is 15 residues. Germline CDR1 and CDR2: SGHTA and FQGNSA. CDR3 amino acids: CASSLLGLAFNEQFF. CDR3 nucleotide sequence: TGTGCCAGCAGCTTATTGGGACTAGCATTTAATGAGCAGTTCTTC.

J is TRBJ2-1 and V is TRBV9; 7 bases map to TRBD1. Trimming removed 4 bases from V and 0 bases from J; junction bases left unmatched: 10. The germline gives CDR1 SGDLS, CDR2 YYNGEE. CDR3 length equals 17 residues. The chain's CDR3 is CASSPRDSSTSYNEQFF. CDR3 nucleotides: TGTGCCAGCAGCCCCCGGGACAGCTCTACCTCCTACAATGAGCAGTTCTTC.

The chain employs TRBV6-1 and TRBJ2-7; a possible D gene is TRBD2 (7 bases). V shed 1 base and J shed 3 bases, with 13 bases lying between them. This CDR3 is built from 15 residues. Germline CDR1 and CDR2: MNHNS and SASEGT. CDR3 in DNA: TGTGCCAGCAGTGAAGGCCGGGGGGCAGTCTACGAGCAGTACTTC. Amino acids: CASSEGRGAVYEQYF.

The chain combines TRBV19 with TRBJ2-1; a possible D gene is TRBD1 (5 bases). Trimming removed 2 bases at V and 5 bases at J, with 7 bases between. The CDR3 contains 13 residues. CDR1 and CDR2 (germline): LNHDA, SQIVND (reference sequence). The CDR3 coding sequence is TGTGCCAGTAGTATAAGGGGCGACAATGAGCAGTTCTTC. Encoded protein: CASSIRGDNEQFF. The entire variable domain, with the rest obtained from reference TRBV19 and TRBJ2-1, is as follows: DGGITQSPKYLFRKEGQNVTLSCEQNLNHDAMYWYRQDPGQGLRLIYYSQIVNDFQKGDIAEGYSVSREKKESFPLTVTSAQKNPTAFYLCASSIRGDNEQFFGPGTRLTVL.

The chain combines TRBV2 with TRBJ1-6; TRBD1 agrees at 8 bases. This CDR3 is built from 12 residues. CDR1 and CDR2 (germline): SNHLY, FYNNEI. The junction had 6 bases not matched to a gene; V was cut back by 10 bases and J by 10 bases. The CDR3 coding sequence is TGTGCCATCACGACAGGGGTCTCACCCCTCCACTTT. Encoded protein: CAITTGVSPLHF.

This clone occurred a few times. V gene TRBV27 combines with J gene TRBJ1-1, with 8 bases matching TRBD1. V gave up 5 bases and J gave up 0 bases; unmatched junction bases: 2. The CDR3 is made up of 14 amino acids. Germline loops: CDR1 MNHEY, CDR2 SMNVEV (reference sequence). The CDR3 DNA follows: TGTGCCAGCAGTCTGGACAGGGTGAACACTGAAGCTTTCTTT. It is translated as CASSLDRVNTEAFF.

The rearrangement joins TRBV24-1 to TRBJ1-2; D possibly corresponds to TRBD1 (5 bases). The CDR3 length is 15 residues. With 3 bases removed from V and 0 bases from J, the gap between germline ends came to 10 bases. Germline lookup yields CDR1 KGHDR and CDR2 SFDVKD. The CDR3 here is CATSDTGLANYGYTF. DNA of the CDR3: TGTGCCACCAGTGATACAGGATTAGCTAACTATGGCTACACCTTC.

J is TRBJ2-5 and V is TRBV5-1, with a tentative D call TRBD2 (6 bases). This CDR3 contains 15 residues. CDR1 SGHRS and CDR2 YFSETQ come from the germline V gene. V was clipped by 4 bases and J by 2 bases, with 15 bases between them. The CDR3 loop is CASSPTSVAQETQYF. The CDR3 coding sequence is TGCGCCAGCAGCCCGACTAGTGTGGCTCAAGAGACCCAGTACTTC.

CDR3 protein: CASSYGGTYNEQFF. The CDR3 nucleotides are TGTGCCAGTAGCTACGGGGGGACATACAATGAGCAGTTCTTC. The V call is TRBV19, the J call TRBJ2-1, with TRBD2 as a possible D gene (7 bases). Trimming took off 6 bases at V and 4 bases at J, with 13 bases between the two ends. The CDR3 is 14 residues long. Germline values: CDR1 LNHDA, CDR2 SQIVND (reference sequence). Drawing the rest from reference TRBV19 and TRBJ2-1, the complete variable domain is DGGITQSPKYLFRKEGQNVTLSCEQNLNHDAMYWYRQDPGQGLRLIYYSQIVNDFQKGDIAEGYSVSREKKESFPLTVTSAQKNPTAFYLCASSYGGTYNEQFFGPGTRLTVL.

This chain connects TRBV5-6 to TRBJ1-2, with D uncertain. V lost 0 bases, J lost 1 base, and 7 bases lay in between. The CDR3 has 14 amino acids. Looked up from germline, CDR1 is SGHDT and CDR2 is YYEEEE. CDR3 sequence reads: CASSLVQINYGYTF. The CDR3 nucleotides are TGTGCCAGCAGCTTGGTTCAGATTAACTATGGCTACACCTTC.

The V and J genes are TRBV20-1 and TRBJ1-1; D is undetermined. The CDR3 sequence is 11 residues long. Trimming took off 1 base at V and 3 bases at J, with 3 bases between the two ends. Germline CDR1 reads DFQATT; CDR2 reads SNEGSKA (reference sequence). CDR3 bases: TGCAGTGCTAGAGGAGACACTGAAGCTTTCTTT. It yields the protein CSARGDTEAFF.

The CDR3 region is CASTHSQSGTFSETSYEQYF. The CDR3 coding sequence is TGTGCCAGCACCCACTCTCAGTCAGGTACTTTTAGCGAGACCTCCTACGAGCAGTACTTC. The chain couples TRBV6-6 to TRBJ2-7; D possibly corresponds to TRBD2 (5 bases). CDR3 length equals 20 residues. CDR1 and CDR2 from the germline V gene are MNHNY and SVGAGI (reference sequence). V lost 7 bases to trimming and J lost 0 bases, with 31 bases between them.

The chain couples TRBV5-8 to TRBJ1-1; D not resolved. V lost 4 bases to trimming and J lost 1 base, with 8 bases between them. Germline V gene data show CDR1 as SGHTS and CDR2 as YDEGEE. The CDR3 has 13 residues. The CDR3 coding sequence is TGTGCCAGCAGCCTGGCACAGAACACTGAAGCTTTCTTT. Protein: CASSLAQNTEAFF.

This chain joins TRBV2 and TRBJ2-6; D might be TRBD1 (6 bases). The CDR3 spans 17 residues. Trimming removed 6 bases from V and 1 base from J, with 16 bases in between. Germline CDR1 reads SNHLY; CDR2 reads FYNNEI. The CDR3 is CASRVDRLLSGANVLTF. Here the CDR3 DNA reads TGTGCCAGCAGGGTAGACAGGCTCTTATCTGGGGCCAACGTCCTGACTTTC.

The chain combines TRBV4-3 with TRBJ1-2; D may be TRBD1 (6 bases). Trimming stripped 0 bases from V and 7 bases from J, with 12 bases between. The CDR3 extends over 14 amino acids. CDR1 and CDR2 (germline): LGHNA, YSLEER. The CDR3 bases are TGCGCCAGCAGCCAAGATAGGGGGTTTAGTGGCTACACCTTC. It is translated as CASSQDRGFSGYTF.

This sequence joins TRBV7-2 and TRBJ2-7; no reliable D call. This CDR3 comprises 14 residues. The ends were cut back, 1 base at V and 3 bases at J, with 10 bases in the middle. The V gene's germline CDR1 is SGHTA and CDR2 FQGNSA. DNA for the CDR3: TGTGCCAGCAGCTTAGTTGCCAGGAACTACGAGCAGTACTTC. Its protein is CASSLVARNYEQYF.

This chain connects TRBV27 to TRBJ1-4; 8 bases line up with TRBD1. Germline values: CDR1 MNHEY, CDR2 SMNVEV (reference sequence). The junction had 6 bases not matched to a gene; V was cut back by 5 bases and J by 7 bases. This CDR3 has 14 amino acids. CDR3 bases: TGTGCCAGCAGTCGATCTGGACAGGGTGAAAAACTGTTTTTT. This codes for CASSRSGQGEKLFF.

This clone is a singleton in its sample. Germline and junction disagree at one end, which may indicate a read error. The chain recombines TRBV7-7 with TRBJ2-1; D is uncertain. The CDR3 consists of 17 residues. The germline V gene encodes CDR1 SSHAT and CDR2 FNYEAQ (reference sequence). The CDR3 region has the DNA TGTGCTAGCAGCTTACACCCCCCTGCCAGTGGTTTCAATGAGCAGTTCTTC. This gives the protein CASSLHPPASGFNEQFF.